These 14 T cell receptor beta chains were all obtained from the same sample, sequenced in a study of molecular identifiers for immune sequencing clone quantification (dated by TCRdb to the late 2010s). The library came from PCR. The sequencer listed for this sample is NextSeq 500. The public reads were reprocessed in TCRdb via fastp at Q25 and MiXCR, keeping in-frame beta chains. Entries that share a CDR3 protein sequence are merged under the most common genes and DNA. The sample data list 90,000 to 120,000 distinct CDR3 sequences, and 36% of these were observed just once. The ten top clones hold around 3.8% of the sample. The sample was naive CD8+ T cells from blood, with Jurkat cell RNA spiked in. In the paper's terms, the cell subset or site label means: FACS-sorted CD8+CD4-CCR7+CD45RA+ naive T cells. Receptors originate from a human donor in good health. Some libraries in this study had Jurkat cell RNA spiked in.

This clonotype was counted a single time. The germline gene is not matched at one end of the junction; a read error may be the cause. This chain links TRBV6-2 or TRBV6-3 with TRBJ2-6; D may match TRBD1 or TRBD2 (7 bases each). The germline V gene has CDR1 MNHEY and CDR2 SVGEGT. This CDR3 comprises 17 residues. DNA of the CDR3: TGTGCCAGCAGTTTACCGGGAGGTCCAGGGGGGGCCTACGTCCTGACTTTC. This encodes CASSLPGGPGGAYVLTF.

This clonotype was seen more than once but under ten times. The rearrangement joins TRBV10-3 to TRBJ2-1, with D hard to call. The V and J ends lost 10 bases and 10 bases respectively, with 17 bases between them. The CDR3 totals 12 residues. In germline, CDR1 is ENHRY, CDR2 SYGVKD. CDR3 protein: CATTTPAGEQFF. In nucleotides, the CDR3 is TGTGCCACCACTACCCCGGCCGGCGAGCAGTTCTTC.

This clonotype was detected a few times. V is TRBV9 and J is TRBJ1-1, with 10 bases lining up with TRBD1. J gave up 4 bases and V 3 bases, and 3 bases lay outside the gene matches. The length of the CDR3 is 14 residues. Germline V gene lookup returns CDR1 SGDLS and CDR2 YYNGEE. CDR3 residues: CASSGQGAGTEAFF. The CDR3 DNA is TGTGCCAGCAGCGGACAGGGGGCCGGCACTGAAGCTTTCTTT.

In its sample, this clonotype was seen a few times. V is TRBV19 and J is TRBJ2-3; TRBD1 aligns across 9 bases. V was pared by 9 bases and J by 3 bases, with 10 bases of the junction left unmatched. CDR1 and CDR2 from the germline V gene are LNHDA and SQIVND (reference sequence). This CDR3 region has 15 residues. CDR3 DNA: TGTGCCAGCCGTATAAGTGGACAGGGGACAGATACGCAGTATTTT. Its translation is CASRISGQGTDTQYF.

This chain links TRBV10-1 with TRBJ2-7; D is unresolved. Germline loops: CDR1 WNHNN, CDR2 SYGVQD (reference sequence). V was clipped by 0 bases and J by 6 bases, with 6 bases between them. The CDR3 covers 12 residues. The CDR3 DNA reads TGCGCCAGCAGTGAGTCATTACGCGAGCAGTACTTC. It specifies CASSESLREQYF.

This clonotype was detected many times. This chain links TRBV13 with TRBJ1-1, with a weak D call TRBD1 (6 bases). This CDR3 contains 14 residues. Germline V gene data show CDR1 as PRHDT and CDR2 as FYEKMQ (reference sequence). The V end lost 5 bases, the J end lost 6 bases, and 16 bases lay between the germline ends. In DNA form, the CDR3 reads TGTGCCAGCAGCACACCCCTGAGGGGGTCTGAAGCTTTCTTT. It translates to CASSTPLRGSEAFF.

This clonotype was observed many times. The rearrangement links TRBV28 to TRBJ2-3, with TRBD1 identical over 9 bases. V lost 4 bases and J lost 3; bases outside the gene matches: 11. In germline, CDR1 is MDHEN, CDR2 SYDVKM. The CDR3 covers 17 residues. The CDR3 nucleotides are TGTGCCAGCAGTTCGACTTGGACAGGGGAAAATACAGATACGCAGTATTTT. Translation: CASSSTWTGENTDTQYF. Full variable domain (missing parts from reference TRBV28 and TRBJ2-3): DVKVTQSSRYLVKRTGEKVFLECVQDMDHENMFWYRQDPGLGLRLIYFSYDVKMKEKGDIPEGYSVSREKKERFSLILESASTNQTSMYLCASSSTWTGENTDTQYFGPGTRLTVL.

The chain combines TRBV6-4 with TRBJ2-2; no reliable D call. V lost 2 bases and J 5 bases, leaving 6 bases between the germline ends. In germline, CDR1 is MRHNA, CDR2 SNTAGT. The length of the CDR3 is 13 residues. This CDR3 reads CASSDPQTGELFF. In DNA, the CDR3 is TGTGCCAGCAGTGACCCACAAACCGGGGAGCTGTTTTTT.

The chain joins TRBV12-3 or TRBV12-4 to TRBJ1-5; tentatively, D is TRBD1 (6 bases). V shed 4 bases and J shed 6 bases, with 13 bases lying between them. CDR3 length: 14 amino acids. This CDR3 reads CASSSSGTSQPQHF. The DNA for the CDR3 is TGTGCCAGCAGTTCCTCCGGGACAAGTCAGCCCCAGCATTTT.

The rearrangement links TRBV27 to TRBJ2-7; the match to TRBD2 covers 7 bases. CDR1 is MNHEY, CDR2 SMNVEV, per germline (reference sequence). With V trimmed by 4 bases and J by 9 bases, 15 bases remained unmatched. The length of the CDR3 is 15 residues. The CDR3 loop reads CASSYGGRPYEGQYF. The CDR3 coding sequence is TGTGCCAGCAGTTATGGCGGGAGACCCTACGAGGGGCAGTACTTC.

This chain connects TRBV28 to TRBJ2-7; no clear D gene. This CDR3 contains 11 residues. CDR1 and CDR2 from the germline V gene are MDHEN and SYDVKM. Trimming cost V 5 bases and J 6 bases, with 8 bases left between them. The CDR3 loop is CASSASIEQYF. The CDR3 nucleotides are TGTGCCAGCAGTGCCTCGATCGAGCAGTACTTC.

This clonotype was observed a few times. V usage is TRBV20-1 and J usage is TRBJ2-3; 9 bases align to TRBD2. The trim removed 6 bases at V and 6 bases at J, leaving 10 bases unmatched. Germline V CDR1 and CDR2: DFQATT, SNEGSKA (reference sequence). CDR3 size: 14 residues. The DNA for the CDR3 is TGCAGTGCCCTATGGGCGGGAGGGCTGGATACGCAGTATTTT. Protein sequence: CSALWAGGLDTQYF.

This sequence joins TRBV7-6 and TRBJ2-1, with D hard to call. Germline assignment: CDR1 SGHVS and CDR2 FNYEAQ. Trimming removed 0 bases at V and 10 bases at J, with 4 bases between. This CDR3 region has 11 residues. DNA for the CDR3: TGTGCCAGCAGCTTAGCAGGGGAGCAGTTCTTC. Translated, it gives CASSLAGEQFF.

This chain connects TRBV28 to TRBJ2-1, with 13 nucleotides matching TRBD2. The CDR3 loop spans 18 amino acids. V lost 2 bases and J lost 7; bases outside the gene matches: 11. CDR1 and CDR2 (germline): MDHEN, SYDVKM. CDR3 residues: CASSLRLAGGRGWNEQFF. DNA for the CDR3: TGTGCCAGCAGTTTACGACTAGCGGGAGGCAGAGGGTGGAATGAGCAGTTCTTC. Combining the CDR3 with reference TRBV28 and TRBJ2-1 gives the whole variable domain DVKVTQSSRYLVKRTGEKVFLECVQDMDHENMFWYRQDPGLGLRLIYFSYDVKMKEKGDIPEGYSVSREKKERFSLILESASTNQTSMYLCASSLRLAGGRGWNEQFFGPGTRLTVL.